The clone carrying this T cell receptor (beta chain) appeared once. What it binds is unknown. Other DNA sequences in this sample translate to the same CDR3. CDR1 and CDR2 (germline): MNHEY, SVGAGI. V was pared by 0 bases and J by 5 bases, with 10 bases between. CDR3 length: 14 amino acids. Profiling relied on immunoSEQ multiplex PCR, and the TCRdb table lists in-frame clones only, not all of them. The table records roughly 200,000 clones, roughly three quarters of them present only once. The data are from a study of cytotoxic CD8 clonotypes in ibrutinib-treated CLL. Background on the study: Complete response was seen in 2 patients and partial in some 24; about twelve progressed and roughly 14 stayed remitted after a median about six years. Response samples were obtained once patients had received a median 12 months of treatment, range 6 to 36.

General observations from the study: Contraction or stability on treatment was seen for public clonotypes, which were uncommon. Clonality grew at ibrutinib response; at progression, it decreased back toward baseline.

V usage is TRBV6-5 and J usage is TRBJ2-5, with D perhaps matching TRBD1 (5 bases). Material: PBMCs, obtained after 12 months of ibrutinib treatment. The TCR comes from a human donor with chronic lymphocytic leukemia. CDR3 residues: CASSYSGQGETQYF. CDR3 coding DNA: TGTGCCAGCAGTTACTCGGGGCAGGGTGAGACCCAGTACTTC.